A selection of T cell receptor beta chains follows, all from one sample in a study of T cell changes during pregnancy in multiple sclerosis. Here immunoSEQ multiplex PCR was the method, and the copy in TCRdb shows in-frame clones only, minus some. The top ten clones hold around 3.1% of a sample with 95,000 to 100,000 clones, about 90% of them seen once. The sample consisted of peripheral blood, taken in the second trimester of pregnancy. These receptors all stem from a female donor with multiple sclerosis, enrolled in a pregnancy study. The CDR3 runs from the conserved cysteine through the conserved F or W. D genes are given only for firm matches. Not all rows give a size; the values are once, few, many and, for expanded clones, a class.

d_call	v_call	clone_size	j_call	cdr3_nt	cdr3_aa
.	TRBV28	.	TRBJ1-5	TGTGCCAGCAGTTTAGTGGGCAGACCCAATCAGCCCCAGCATTTT	CASSLVGRPNQPQHF
TRBD1	TRBV6-5	.	TRBJ2-7	TGTGCCAGCACCCCCAGGACAGGGGGCACCTACGAGCAGTACTTC	CASTPRTGGTYEQYF
TRBD1	TRBV5-4	.	TRBJ2-5	TGTGCCAGCACCCCGCGGGGCTTACAGGGGGCTGAATACCAAGAGACCCAGTACTTC	CASTPRGLQGAEYQETQYF
TRBD1	TRBV5-4	.	TRBJ1-4	TGTGCCAGCAGCCTGACAGGGTTTGAGGAAAAACTGTTTTTT	CASSLTGFEEKLFF
TRBD2	TRBV9	.	TRBJ2-5	TGTGCCAGCAGCCTCCGGACTAGCGGAGCCCTTTACCAAGAGACCCAGTACTTC	CASSLRTSGALYQETQYF
TRBD2	TRBV14	.	TRBJ2-1	TGTGCCAGCAGCCCGGGACTAGCGGGAGGGAGGTGGCAGTTCTTC	CASSPGLAGGRWQFF
TRBD2	TRBV9	.	TRBJ2-1	TGTGCCAGCAGCGTAGGCAGCGGGAGGGTGAATGAGCAGTTCTTC	CASSVGSGRVNEQFF
TRBD1	TRBV10-1	.	TRBJ1-2	TGCGCCAGCAACGAAAAGGACAGGGGCCATGGCTACACCTTC	CASNEKDRGHGYTF
.	TRBV7-9	.	TRBJ2-3	TGTGCCAGCCGACTAGGGGACTCCTACACAGATACGCAGTATTTT	CASRLGDSYTDTQYF
.	TRBV25-1	.	TRBJ2-1	TGTGCCAGCAGTTTCGTGAGGGCCTCCCTCTACAATGAGCAGTTCTTC	CASSFVRASLYNEQFF
TRBD2	TRBV5-4	few	TRBJ2-3	TGTGCCAGCAGCTTGGATAGCGGGAGGACAGATACGCAGTATTTT	CASSLDSGRTDTQYF
.	TRBV7-7	.	TRBJ2-2	TGTGCTAGCTCCCTCGGACACAACACCGGGGAGCTGTTTTTT	CASSLGHNTGELFF
.	TRBV6-5	.	TRBJ2-3	TGTGCCAGCACACCCGGAGGCGCCACAACAGATACGCAGTATTTT	CASTPGGATTDTQYF
.	TRBV5-1	.	TRBJ2-2	TGCGCCAGCAGCCCCTTCCGGGGTCACGGGGAGCTGTTTTTT	CASSPFRGHGELFF
TRBD1	TRBV7-9	.	TRBJ1-4	TGTGCCAGCAGCCAGGGGGACAGGGCTGAAAAACTGTTTTTT	CASSQGDRAEKLFF
.	TRBV29-1	once	TRBJ2-3	TGCAGCGTTGGCACACCCGTAAGGGGCCCCACAGATACGCAGTATTTT	CSVGTPVRGPTDTQYF
.	TRBV19	.	TRBJ1-5	TGTGCCAGTAGTATAGATACAGGCAATCAGCCCCAGCATTTT	CASSIDTGNQPQHF
.	TRBV4-1	.	TRBJ2-3	TGCGCCAGCAGCCAAGAACTTCCGAGGACTAGCACAGATACGCAGTATTTT	CASSQELPRTSTDTQYF
TRBD1	TRBV29-1	.	TRBJ2-5	TGCAGCGGACAGGGACCAGGAGAGACCCAGTACTTC	CSGQGPGETQYF
TRBD2	TRBV7-3	.	TRBJ2-5	TGTGCCAGCAGCTTATCCGGGACTAAGGCGTTGGAGACCCAGTACTTC	CASSLSGTKALETQYF
TRBD2	TRBV27	.	TRBJ2-7	TGTGCCAGCAAGGACGGACTAGCGGGAAACTACGAGCAGTACTTC	CASKDGLAGNYEQYF
.	TRBV7-9	.	TRBJ2-6	TGTGCCAGCAGCAGCCTGGGACACCCTTACTCTGGGGCCAACGTCCTGACTTTC	CASSSLGHPYSGANVLTF
TRBD2	TRBV11-3	.	TRBJ2-2	TGTGCCAGCAGCTTAGACCTAGCGGGAGGCATGACCGGGGAGCTGTTTTTT	CASSLDLAGGMTGELFF
TRBD1	TRBV18	.	TRBJ1-1	TGTGCCAGCTCACTTAAACGACAGGGGGAGAACACTGAAGCTTTCTTT	CASSLKRQGENTEAFF
TRBD2	TRBV9	.	TRBJ2-7	TGTGCCAGCAGCGCCTCGCGGGGGGAGGGGCCGCGGAGCTCCTACGAGCAGTACTTC	CASSASRGEGPRSSYEQYF
.	TRBV10-3	.	TRBJ1-1	TGTGCCATCAGTGAGTCGCGGTTAAGTAGGAACACTGAAGCTTTCTTT	CAISESRLSRNTEAFF
.	TRBV11-2	.	TRBJ2-7	TGTGCCAGCAGCTTATCCAACGAGCAGTACTTC	CASSLSNEQYF
.	TRBV6-5	.	TRBJ1-4	TGTGCCAGCAGTTTTGGGGGACGGGGGAATGAAAAACTGTTTTTT	CASSFGGRGNEKLFF
TRBD1	TRBV2	.	TRBJ1-1	TGTGCCAGCAGTGGATACAGGGGCTCCAAAATGAACACTGAAGCTTTCTTT	CASSGYRGSKMNTEAFF
.	TRBV29-1	.	TRBJ2-7	TGCAGCGTTGTGAGGGCAGCCACCTACGAGCAGTACTTC	CSVVRAATYEQYF
.	TRBV6-1	.	TRBJ2-7	TGTGCCAGCAGCCCTACAGGGAATCAGCCCTACGAGCAGTACTTC	CASSPTGNQPYEQYF
TRBD2	TRBV6-6	.	TRBJ2-3	TGTGCCAGCAGGCACCTAGCGGGCACTTACACAGATACGCAGTATTTT	CASRHLAGTYTDTQYF